The 23 T cell receptor beta chains listed next were all sequenced from one sample in a study of cytomegalovirus exposure and HLA in healthy donors. Vbeta (60) and Jbeta (13) primers were used in the PCR. TCRdb's copy holds only in-frame clones and misses some; the assay was immunoSEQ multiplex PCR. The repertoire holds about 200,000 clones, with about four fifths as singletons. The sequencing input was PBMCs. Receptor source: a man aged 40-49 years in good health and CMV-seropositive.

The chain combines TRBV2 with TRBJ1-1; a weak D match, TRBD1 (6 bases). CDR3 length equals 13 residues. Per germline, CDR1 SNHLY and CDR2 FYNNEI. With 6 bases removed from V and 1 base from J, the gap between germline ends came to 9 bases. CDR3 loop: CASRTGGNTEAFF. As DNA, the CDR3 is TGTGCCAGCAGGACAGGAGGGAACACTGAAGCTTTCTTT.

The chain employs TRBV4-2 and TRBJ2-1, with 8 bases aligning to TRBD1. With 1 base clipped from V and 9 bases from J, the junction kept 11 bases outside the gene matches. Germline CDR1 reads LGHNA; CDR2 reads YNFKEQ. CDR3 size: 16 residues. DNA of the CDR3: TGTGCCAGCAGCCAAGCCCCCGCCTCGACAGGGGTTGAGCAGTTCTTC. As protein: CASSQAPASTGVEQFF.

The V gene is TRBV19, the J gene TRBJ2-2; 8 bases line up with TRBD2. V was clipped by 5 bases and J by 4 bases; unmatched bases: 3. Germline values: CDR1 LNHDA, CDR2 SQIVND (reference sequence). This CDR3 is 14 amino acids long. The CDR3 sequence: CASSSGGSTGELFF. The CDR3 DNA sequence: TGTGCCAGTAGTTCGGGGGGGAGCACCGGGGAGCTGTTTTTT.

The chain has TRBV2 and TRBJ2-6; D may be TRBD1 (5 bases). There are 15 residues in the CDR3. The germline V gene encodes CDR1 SNHLY and CDR2 FYNNEI. The V end was cut by 9 bases, the J end by 0 bases, with 12 bases between. The CDR3 DNA reads TGTGCCAGTTTGATGGACAACTCTGGGGCCAACGTCCTGACTTTC. It specifies CASLMDNSGANVLTF.

This chain uses TRBV2 with TRBJ2-7, with TRBD1 identical over 11 bases. The CDR3 is 14 residues long. CDR1 and CDR2 from the germline V gene are SNHLY and FYNNEI. V lost 5 bases to trimming and J lost 3 bases; unmatched junction nucleotides: 3. CDR3 nucleotides: TGTGCCAGCAGTTCCGGGACAGGGGGCTACGAGCAGTACTTC. Translated, it gives CASSSGTGGYEQYF.

A note on this clone: An end of the junction does not agree with germline; a read error may underlie this. The same CDR3 can be traced to other DNA sequences in this sample. The chain uses TRBV9 and TRBJ1-3; D unclear. The CDR3 sequence is 14 residues long. Germline values: CDR1 SGDLS, CDR2 YYNGEE. The CDR3 region is CASSVGRRGNTIYF. The CDR3 bases are TGCGCCAGCAGCGTAGGTCGCAGAGGAAACACCATATATTTT.

The rearrangement joins TRBV7-8 to TRBJ2-1; 9 bases map to TRBD2. The germline V gene has CDR1 SGHVS and CDR2 FQNEAQ. The CDR3 contains 16 residues. J lost 4 bases, V lost 5 bases, and 9 bases had no gene match. The CDR3 loop reads CASSSIAGAPYNEQFF. In nucleotides, the CDR3 is TGTGCCAGCAGCAGTATAGCGGGAGCACCGTACAATGAGCAGTTCTTC.

In DNA form, the CDR3 reads TGTGCCAGCATACTAGCGGGAGTGGAGACCCAGTACTTC. The encoded protein is CASILAGVETQYF. The rearrangement joins TRBV2 to TRBJ2-5; 11 positions agree with TRBD2. Per germline, CDR1 SNHLY and CDR2 FYNNEI. This CDR3 has 13 residues. The V segment lost 7 bases and the J segment 5 bases; nucleotides outside the gene matches: 3.

The V call is TRBV5-1, the J call TRBJ2-7, with 10 positions matching TRBD1. This CDR3 contains 14 residues. Unmatched junction bases numbered 3, after V lost 4 bases and J lost 2 bases. Germline V gene sequence: CDR1 SGHRS, CDR2 YFSETQ. DNA for the CDR3: TGCGCCAGCAGCAAAGGACAGGGGGCCTACGAGCAGTACTTC. Protein: CASSKGQGAYEQYF.

The chain combines TRBV6-6 with TRBJ1-1, with unresolved D. This CDR3 has 13 residues. The V gene's germline CDR1 is MNHNY and CDR2 SVGAGI (reference sequence). Trimming took off 8 bases at V and 6 bases at J, with 16 bases between the two ends. CDR3 sequence reads: CASLSPRGAEAFF. DNA for the CDR3: TGTGCCAGCCTTAGTCCCCGGGGAGCTGAAGCTTTCTTT.

V and J are TRBV15 and TRBJ1-4; D gene unclear. CDR3 length equals 16 residues. V was trimmed by 5 bases and J by 4 bases, leaving 17 bases between them. Germline V lookup: CDR1 LNHNV, CDR2 YYDKDF (reference sequence). This CDR3 reads CATSALVVGLNEKLFF. The CDR3 DNA reads as TGTGCCACCAGCGCCCTAGTGGTAGGCCTTAATGAAAAACTGTTTTTT.

The gene calls are TRBV4-2 and TRBJ2-1, with 7 bases fitting TRBD2. The V segment lost 4 bases and the J segment 6 bases; nucleotides outside the gene matches: 3. Looked up from germline, CDR1 is LGHNA and CDR2 is YNFKEQ. There are 13 residues in the CDR3. The CDR3 bases are TGTGCCAGCAGCCTCGGCGGGGGCAATGAGCAGTTCTTC. Protein: CASSLGGGNEQFF.

The chain uses TRBV19 and TRBJ2-3; TRBD2 aligns across 9 bases. V gave up 4 bases and J gave up 0 bases; unmatched junction bases: 5. The germline V gene encodes CDR1 LNHDA and CDR2 SQIVND (reference sequence). CDR3 length equals 16 residues. The DNA for the CDR3 is TGTGCCAGTAGTAATGCGGGAGGGCCGAGCACAGATACGCAGTATTTT. It encodes CASSNAGGPSTDTQYF.

This clone was observed a few times. V usage is TRBV2 and J usage is TRBJ1-5; possible D gene TRBD1, 6 bases. V was trimmed by 5 bases and J by 4 bases, leaving 21 bases between them. Germline values: CDR1 SNHLY, CDR2 FYNNEI. The CDR3 is 17 amino acids. Here the CDR3 DNA reads TGTGCCAGCAGTCTAGACAGGTCGCAGTCGGGAAATCAGCCCCAGCATTTT. Translated: CASSLDRSQSGNQPQHF.

The chain has TRBV13 and TRBJ2-1, with 7 bases fitting TRBD2. This CDR3 region has 15 residues. Unmatched junction bases numbered 7, after V lost 4 bases and J lost 4 bases. CDR1 is PRHDT and CDR2 is FYEKMQ in the germline V gene (reference sequence). CDR3 coding DNA: TGTGCCAGCAGCTCCAACCGGGGGGAATACAATGAGCAGTTCTTC. Amino acids: CASSSNRGEYNEQFF.

The sample holds a few counts of this clone. The rearrangement links TRBV5-4 to TRBJ2-7, with TRBD1 as a possible D gene (6 bases). The length of the CDR3 is 14 residues. V was cut by 2 bases and J by 7 bases, with 16 bases left in between. Germline lookup yields CDR1 SGHNT and CDR2 YYREEE (reference sequence). CDR3 amino acids: CASSFSGTPGEQYV. CDR3 nucleotides: TGTGCCAGCAGCTTCTCTGGGACACCTGGGGAGCAGTACGTC.

The chain is built from TRBV7-8 and TRBJ1-4; the D is unclear. The CDR3 spans 13 residues. Germline lookup yields CDR1 SGHVS and CDR2 FQNEAQ. With 5 bases removed from V and 5 bases from J, the gap between germline ends came to 9 bases. The CDR3 DNA reads as TGTGCCAGCAGCAAGGAGGTGAATGAAAAACTGTTTTTT. It yields the protein CASSKEVNEKLFF. The variable domain in full, with the rest retrieved from reference TRBV7-8 and TRBJ1-4, is GAGVSQSPRYKVAKRGQDVALRCDPISGHVSLFWYQQALGQGPEFLTYFQNEAQLDKSGLPSDRFFAERPEGSVSTLKIQRTQQEDSAVYLCASSKEVNEKLFFGSGTQLSVL.

The chain couples TRBV4-1 to TRBJ2-5; 10 bases are shared with TRBD2. Germline V lookup: CDR1 MGHRA, CDR2 YSYEKL. J gave up 3 bases and V 3 bases, and 7 bases lay outside the gene matches. The CDR3 consists of 16 residues. The CDR3 is CASSHLLGLAEETQYF. The CDR3 bases are TGCGCCAGCAGCCACTTACTCGGACTAGCGGAAGAGACCCAGTACTTC.

The chain employs TRBV5-1 and TRBJ1-2, with TRBD1 identical over 10 bases. The V gene's germline CDR1 is SGHRS and CDR2 YFSETQ. The CDR3 spans 15 residues. Trimming cost V 4 bases and J 7 bases; bases outside gene matches: 10. In nucleotides, the CDR3 is TGCGCCAGCAGCCCCCGACAGGGGGCCGGTTTTGGCTACACCTTC. This codes for CASSPRQGAGFGYTF.

The chain employs TRBV29-1 and TRBJ1-1; 9 bases agree with TRBD1. The CDR3 runs 13 residues. Unmatched junction bases numbered 8, after V lost 4 bases and J lost 8 bases. Per the germline V gene, CDR1 is SQVTM and CDR2 is ANQGSEA. The CDR3 reads CSVVQGASSEAFF. The CDR3 DNA reads TGCAGCGTTGTACAGGGGGCCTCTTCGGAAGCTTTCTTT. The whole variable domain, filled in from reference TRBV29-1 and TRBJ1-1, reads SAVISQKPSRDICQRGTSLTIQCQVDSQVTMMFWYRQQPGQSLTLIATANQGSEATYESGFVIDKFPISRPNLTFSTLTVSNMSPEDSSIYLCSVVQGASSEAFFGQGTRLTVV.

The chain carries TRBV6-1 and TRBJ2-2, with 13 bases aligning to TRBD2. Per germline, CDR1 MNHNS and CDR2 SASEGT. The CDR3 is 15 amino acids. Germline trimming cut 7 bases from V and 8 bases from J; bases unmatched to any gene: 7. CDR3 in amino acids: CASIGLAGVAGELFF. In nucleotides, the CDR3 is TGTGCCAGCATAGGACTAGCGGGAGTTGCGGGGGAGCTGTTTTTT.

This clone was found a few times. This rearrangement joins TRBV6-9 to TRBJ1-4; 8 bases match TRBD1. The V segment lost 4 bases and the J segment 8 bases; nucleotides outside the gene matches: 9. The CDR3 totals 15 residues. CDR1 is MNHGY and CDR2 is SVAAGI in the germline V gene. CDR3 DNA sequence: TGTGCCAGCAGTTGCAAGGAGGACAGGGACGAAAAACTGTTTTTT. Its translation: CASSCKEDRDEKLFF.

The V gene is TRBV12-5, the J gene TRBJ2-2; TRBD2 aligns across 13 bases. CDR3 length equals 15 residues. Germline V lookup: CDR1 LGHNT, CDR2 FRNRAP. Trimming cost V 6 bases and J 9 bases; bases outside gene matches: 7. CDR3 protein: CASGPGTSGIRELFF. In DNA, the CDR3 is TGTGCTAGTGGCCCCGGGACTAGCGGGATCCGGGAGCTGTTTTTT.